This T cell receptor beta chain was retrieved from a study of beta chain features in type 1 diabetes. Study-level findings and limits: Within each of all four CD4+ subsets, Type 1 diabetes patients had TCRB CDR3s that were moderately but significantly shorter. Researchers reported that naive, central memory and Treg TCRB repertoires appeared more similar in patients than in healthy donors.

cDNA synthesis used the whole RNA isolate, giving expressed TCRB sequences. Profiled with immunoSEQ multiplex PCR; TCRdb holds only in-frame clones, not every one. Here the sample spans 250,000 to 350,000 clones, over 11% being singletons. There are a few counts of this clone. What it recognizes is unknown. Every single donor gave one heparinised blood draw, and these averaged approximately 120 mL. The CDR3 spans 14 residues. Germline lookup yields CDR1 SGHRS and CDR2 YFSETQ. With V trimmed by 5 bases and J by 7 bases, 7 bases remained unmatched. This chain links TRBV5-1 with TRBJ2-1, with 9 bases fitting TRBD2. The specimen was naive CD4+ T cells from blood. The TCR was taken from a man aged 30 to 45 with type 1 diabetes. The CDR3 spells CASSSSGDGNEQFF. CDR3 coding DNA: TGCGCCAGCAGTTCTAGCGGGGATGGAAATGAGCAGTTCTTC.